Below, 28 T cell receptor beta chains from the same sample are listed, as sequenced in a study of T cell repertoires in cytomegalovirus infection. TCRdb reanalysed the reads using MiXCR and keeps one entry per CDR3 protein. Of approximately 170,000 distinct CDR3 sequences listed, over 13% were seen once; the top ten hold roughly a quarter. Source material: PBMCs. The receptors were gathered from a human donor in good health (CMV status not recorded). Some clones in this sample may be carry-over from other donors' samples.

This clonotype was observed a handful of times. J is TRBJ2-1 and V is TRBV28; D is unclear. The CDR3 is made up of 13 amino acids. Trimming took 3 bases from V and 10 from J, leaving 13 bases between them. The germline V gene has CDR1 MDHEN and CDR2 SYDVKM. CDR3 DNA: TGTGCCAGCAGTTTTAATTCCCCCGGGGAGCAGTTCTTC. Its translation: CASSFNSPGEQFF.

This clonotype was seen many times. The V gene is TRBV28, the J gene TRBJ2-1, with a weak D call TRBD1 (6 bases). CDR3 size: 14 residues. The germline V and J ends were trimmed by 6 bases and 2 bases, with 11 bases remaining between them. Looked up from germline, CDR1 is MDHEN and CDR2 is SYDVKM. The CDR3 protein is CASSQYRAYNEQFF. In DNA, the CDR3 is TGTGCCAGCAGCCAATACAGGGCCTACAATGAGCAGTTCTTC.

This clonotype was picked up a small number of times. The chain joins TRBV10-3 to TRBJ2-1; tentative D call: TRBD1 (5 bases). The ends were cut back, 0 bases at V and 0 bases at J, with 15 bases in the middle. The germline CDR1 and CDR2 sequences are ENHRY and SYGVKD. This CDR3 region has 18 residues. In nucleotides, the CDR3 is TGTGCCATCAGTGAGTCGTCCTGGGGCGACAGCTCCTACAATGAGCAGTTCTTC. Its translation is CAISESSWGDSSYNEQFF.

The rearrangement joins TRBV11-2 to TRBJ1-2; perhaps TRBD1 as D (5 bases). The V gene's germline CDR1 is SGHAT and CDR2 FQNNGV. The CDR3 contains 13 residues. V lost 8 bases, J lost 6 bases, and 16 bases lay in between. In DNA form, the CDR3 reads TGTGCCAGCGGACGACTAGGGGTACATGGCTACACCTTC. The encoded protein is CASGRLGVHGYTF.

This clonotype has ten or more counts. V gene TRBV2 combines with J gene TRBJ1-3; no clear D. The germline V gene encodes CDR1 SNHLY and CDR2 FYNNEI. Trimming took 4 bases from V and 5 from J, leaving 12 bases between them. CDR3 length: 14 residues. The CDR3 nucleotides are TGTGCCAGCAGTGGTGGGGTTTTAAGAAACACCATATATTTT. Its protein is CASSGGVLRNTIYF.

This clonotype was detected only a few times. The rearrangement joins TRBV7-9 to TRBJ2-5; tentative D call: TRBD2 (6 bases). CDR3 length equals 15 residues. The germline V and J ends were trimmed by 2 bases and 2 bases, with 12 bases remaining between them. In germline, CDR1 is SEHNR, CDR2 FQNEAQ (reference sequence). Here the CDR3 DNA reads TGTGCCAGCAGCTTACCGGTGGGGGGTCAAGAGACCCAGTACTTC. As protein: CASSLPVGGQETQYF.

This clonotype was counted only a few times. The chain is built from TRBV12-5 and TRBJ2-3, with D perhaps being TRBD1 or TRBD2 (5 bases each). V was cut by 6 bases and J by 3 bases, with 16 bases left in between. CDR1 LGHNT and CDR2 FRNRAP come from the germline V gene. The CDR3 totals 15 residues. CDR3 nucleotides: TGTGCTAGTGGACCGGACTTGCCAGGGACAGATACGCAGTATTTT. Amino acids: CASGPDLPGTDTQYF.

The chain combines TRBV19 with TRBJ1-5; 11 positions agree with TRBD1. V shed 7 bases, J shed 5 bases, and the junction held 1 base outside the gene matches. CDR1 is LNHDA and CDR2 is SQIVND in the germline V gene (reference sequence). This CDR3 has 13 amino acids. The CDR3 protein is CASKDRGHQPQHF. The CDR3 DNA is TGTGCCAGTAAGGACAGGGGGCATCAGCCCCAGCATTTT.

This clonotype was observed a handful of times. The chain couples TRBV14 to TRBJ2-5; D is unresolved. Trimming removed 3 bases from V and 5 bases from J, with 10 bases in between. The CDR3 sequence is 13 residues long. CDR1 and CDR2 from the germline V gene are SGHDN and FVKESK. The CDR3 bases are TGTGCCAGCAGCCAGAGGATGACGGAGACCCAGTACTTC. This gives the protein CASSQRMTETQYF.

This clonotype was seen ten or more times. The chain recombines TRBV6-6 with TRBJ1-6, with TRBD1 matching over 7 bases. The CDR3 has 18 residues. The V and J ends lost 5 bases and 6 bases, in that order; junction bases with no gene match: 16. Germline V gives CDR1 MNHNY, CDR2 SVGAGI (reference sequence). The CDR3 region is CASSQVLQGSYGNSPLHF. The CDR3 DNA reads TGTGCCAGCAGTCAAGTCTTACAGGGGAGCTACGGTAATTCACCCCTCCACTTT.

This clonotype was counted many times. Here the CDR3 reads CASSPDGNQPQHF. DNA of the CDR3: TGTGCCAGCAGCCCGGACGGCAATCAGCCCCAGCATTTT. The V call is TRBV7-3, the J call TRBJ1-5; D remains ambiguous. This CDR3 is built from 13 residues. Trimming left V 5 bases short and J 2 bases short, with 7 bases between. CDR1 is SGHTA and CDR2 is FQGTGA in the germline V gene.

This clonotype was seen repeatedly, ten times or more. The CDR3 nucleotides read TGTGCCACCAGTGATCCTAGCTCTGGGGCCAACGTCCTGACTTTC. Its translation is CATSDPSSGANVLTF. The V call is TRBV24-1, the J call TRBJ2-6; D not certain. Germline CDR1 KGHDR, CDR2 SFDVKD. V lost 3 bases and J 0 bases, leaving 5 bases between the germline ends. This CDR3 is built from 15 residues.

This clonotype occurred many times. Written as DNA, the CDR3 is TGTGCCAGCAACTTCCCCAGGGGTGGCTATGGCTACACCTTC. Protein: CASNFPRGGYGYTF. This chain connects TRBV28 to TRBJ1-2; D possibly corresponds to TRBD1 (6 bases). V dropped 7 bases and J dropped 4 bases, with 16 bases sitting between them. From germline, CDR1 is MDHEN and CDR2 SYDVKM. CDR3 length: 14 amino acids.

The rearrangement uses TRBV29-1 and TRBJ2-1; 9 bases align to TRBD1. Germline V lookup: CDR1 SQVTM, CDR2 ANQGSEA. V trimming: 7 bases; J trimming: 7 bases; junction bases outside the gene matches: 8. CDR3 length: 13 residues. The CDR3 protein is CSDTGQGGNEQFF. The CDR3 coding sequence is TGCAGCGACACGGGACAGGGAGGGAATGAGCAGTTCTTC.

This clonotype was detected a few times. The CDR3 loop reads CAGRTGSSYEQYF. The CDR3 coding sequence is TGTGCCGGCCGGACAGGGAGCTCCTACGAGCAGTACTTC. The chain is built from TRBV7-9 and TRBJ2-7; 8 bases line up with TRBD1. Per the germline V gene, CDR1 is SEHNR and CDR2 is FQNEAQ (reference sequence). V lost 11 bases, J lost 0 bases, and 6 bases stayed unmatched. The CDR3 length is 13 residues.

This clonotype was observed at least ten times. The chain has TRBV28 and TRBJ1-5; 9 positions match TRBD1. The CDR3 is made up of 15 amino acids. Trimming at V came to 6 bases and at J to 11 bases, leaving 14 bases not matched to a gene. Germline CDR1 and CDR2: MDHEN and SYDVKM. The CDR3 coding sequence is TGTGCCAGCAGCTCCCCCGGGACAGGGTCCGGAGCCCAGCATTTT. This codes for CASSSPGTGSGAQHF.

Comments on this clonotype: A much larger clone lies one base from this, so it may be a read error. The chain carries TRBV7-8 and TRBJ1-2; 9 bases match TRBD1. This CDR3 region has 13 residues. Per germline, CDR1 SGHVS and CDR2 FQNEAQ. CDR3 residues: CASSYGTGTGFTF. The CDR3 bases are TGTGCCAGCAGCTACGGGACAGGGACTGGCTTCACCTTC. Drawing the rest from reference TRBV7-8 and TRBJ1-2, the complete variable domain is GAGVSQSPRYKVAKRGQDVALRCDPISGHVSLFWYQQALGQGPEFLTYFQNEAQLDKSGLPSDRFFAERPEGSVSTLKIQRTQQEDSAVYLCASSYGTGTGFTFGSGTRLTVV.

This clonotype was counted ten times or more. The V and J genes are TRBV6-2 or TRBV6-3 and TRBJ2-1; D is possibly TRBD2 (6 bases). CDR1 is MNHEY and CDR2 is SVGEGT in the germline V gene. V shed 6 bases and J shed 7 bases, with 13 bases lying between them. The CDR3 contains 13 residues. This CDR3 is CASREEGRNEQFF. The DNA of the CDR3 is TGTGCCAGCAGAGAGGAGGGCCGGAATGAGCAGTTCTTC.

This clonotype was observed many times. The V and J genes are TRBV7-9 and TRBJ2-6; 9 bases fit TRBD1. Unmatched junction bases numbered 8, after V lost 2 bases and J lost 0 bases. Per the germline V gene, CDR1 is SEHNR and CDR2 is FQNEAQ (reference sequence). CDR3 size: 19 residues. The CDR3 loop is CASSLYAPTGGSGANVLTF. The CDR3, as DNA: TGTGCCAGCAGCTTATACGCCCCGACAGGGGGCTCTGGGGCCAACGTCCTGACTTTC.

This clonotype was counted between two and nine times. V usage is TRBV7-9 and J usage is TRBJ2-1; 7 bases fit TRBD2. This CDR3 has 14 residues. CDR1 is SEHNR, CDR2 FQNEAQ, per germline (reference sequence). V gave up 10 bases and J gave up 0 bases; unmatched junction bases: 6. The CDR3 reads CATLSGNSYNEQFF. The CDR3 DNA reads TGTGCCACCCTGAGCGGGAACTCCTACAATGAGCAGTTCTTC. Drawing the rest from reference TRBV7-9 and TRBJ2-1, the complete variable domain is DTGVSQNPRHKITKRGQNVTFRCDPISEHNRLYWYRQTLGQGPEFLTYFQNEAQLEKSRLLSDRFSAERPKGSFSTLEIQRTEQGDSAMYLCATLSGNSYNEQFFGPGTRLTVL.

The genes are TRBV11-2 and TRBJ1-2; the D gene is possibly TRBD1 (5 bases). Trimming removed 3 bases at V and 0 bases at J, with 17 bases between. Per germline, CDR1 SGHAT and CDR2 FQNNGV. There are 17 residues in the CDR3. The CDR3 DNA is TGTGCCAGCAGCTTGGACACGGGATTTCCGTCTAACTATGGCTACACCTTC. Its protein product is CASSLDTGFPSNYGYTF. Full variable domain (remainder filled in from reference TRBV11-2 and TRBJ1-2): EAGVAQSPRYKIIEKRQSVAFWCNPISGHATLYWYQQILGQGPKLLIQFQNNGVVDDSQLPKDRFSAERLKGVDSTLKIQPAKLEDSAVYLCASSLDTGFPSNYGYTFGSGTRLTVV.

In this sample, this clonotype turned up many times. The J gene is TRBJ1-5, the V gene TRBV7-9; D is undetermined. CDR3 size: 12 residues. With 10 bases removed from V and 6 bases from J, the gap between germline ends came to 13 bases. The germline CDR1 and CDR2 sequences are SEHNR and FQNEAQ (reference sequence). CDR3 region: CATSLSSQPQHF. CDR3 nucleotides: TGTGCCACCTCCCTTAGTTCTCAGCCCCAGCATTTT.

This clonotype has just a few counts. This rearrangement joins TRBV12-5 to TRBJ1-4; D is uncertain. V was shortened by 1 base and J by 7 bases, with 7 bases between the two germline ends. This CDR3 contains 13 residues. Germline loops: CDR1 LGHNT, CDR2 FRNRAP. Here the CDR3 DNA reads TGTGCTAGTGGTTTGGGGGCAAGTGAAAAACTGTTTTTT. The encoded protein is CASGLGASEKLFF.

This clonotype came up many times. The chain uses TRBV15 and TRBJ1-1; D call uncertain. CDR1 LNHNV and CDR2 YYDKDF come from the germline V gene (reference sequence). V lost 0 bases and J lost 2, with 4 bases in between. The CDR3 length is 13 residues. CDR3: CATSRDINTEAFF. CDR3 nucleotide sequence: TGTGCCACCAGCAGAGACATCAACACTGAAGCTTTCTTT.

The chain joins TRBV29-1 to TRBJ2-7; D gene unclear. V lost 4 bases and J 2 bases, leaving 9 bases between the germline ends. The CDR3 spans 12 residues. CDR1 is SQVTM and CDR2 is ANQGSEA in the germline V gene. The CDR3 DNA reads TGCAGCGTTGGAGGCAATCCCTACGAGCAGTACTTC. Its translation is CSVGGNPYEQYF.

About this clonotype: This may stem from a read error, because a much larger clone lies one nucleotide away. The chain has TRBV7-2 and TRBJ2-7, with unresolved D. V shed 2 bases and J shed 5 bases, with 16 bases lying between them. Germline values: CDR1 SGHTA, CDR2 FQGNSA. CDR3 length equals 15 residues. CDR3: CASSLPGSFPHEQYF. In nucleotides, the CDR3 is TGTGCCAGCAGCTTACCGGGTAGCTTTCCCCACGAGCAGTACTTC. Full variable domain (missing parts from reference TRBV7-2 and TRBJ2-7): GAGVSQSPSNKVTEKGKDVELRCDPISGHTALYWYRQSLGQGLEFLIYFQGNSAPDKSGLPSDRFSAERTGGSVSTLTIQRTQQEDSAVYLCASSLPGSFPHEQYFGPGTRLTVT.

This rearrangement joins TRBV30 to TRBJ1-5; 9 nucleotides match TRBD1. Unmatched junction bases numbered 7, after V lost 3 bases and J lost 4 bases. The CDR3 consists of 15 residues. Germline values: CDR1 GTSNPN, CDR2 SVGIG (reference sequence). The CDR3 loop reads CAWSLTGGWNQPQHF. The CDR3 DNA is TGTGCCTGGAGCTTGACAGGGGGGTGGAATCAGCCCCAGCATTTT.

This clonotype was found many times. The V call is TRBV7-9, the J call TRBJ2-7, with TRBD1 matching over 8 bases. Germline V gives CDR1 SEHNR, CDR2 FQNEAQ (reference sequence). The V and J ends lost 1 base and 2 bases, in that order; junction bases with no gene match: 4. The CDR3 covers 15 residues. CDR3 loop: CASSLVGTGAYEQYF. As DNA, the CDR3 is TGTGCCAGCAGCTTAGTGGGGACAGGAGCCTACGAGCAGTACTTC.